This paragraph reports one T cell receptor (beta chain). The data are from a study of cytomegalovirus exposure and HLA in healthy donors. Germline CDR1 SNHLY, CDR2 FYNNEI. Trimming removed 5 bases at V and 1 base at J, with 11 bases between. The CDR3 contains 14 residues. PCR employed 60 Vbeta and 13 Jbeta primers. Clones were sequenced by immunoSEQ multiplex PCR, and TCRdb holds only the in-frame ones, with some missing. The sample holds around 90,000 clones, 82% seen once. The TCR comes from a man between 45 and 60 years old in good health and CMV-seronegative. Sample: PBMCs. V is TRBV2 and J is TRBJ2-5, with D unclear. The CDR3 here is CASSFQTGQETQYF. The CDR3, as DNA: TGTGCCAGCAGTTTTCAGACGGGCCAAGAGACCCAGTACTTC.